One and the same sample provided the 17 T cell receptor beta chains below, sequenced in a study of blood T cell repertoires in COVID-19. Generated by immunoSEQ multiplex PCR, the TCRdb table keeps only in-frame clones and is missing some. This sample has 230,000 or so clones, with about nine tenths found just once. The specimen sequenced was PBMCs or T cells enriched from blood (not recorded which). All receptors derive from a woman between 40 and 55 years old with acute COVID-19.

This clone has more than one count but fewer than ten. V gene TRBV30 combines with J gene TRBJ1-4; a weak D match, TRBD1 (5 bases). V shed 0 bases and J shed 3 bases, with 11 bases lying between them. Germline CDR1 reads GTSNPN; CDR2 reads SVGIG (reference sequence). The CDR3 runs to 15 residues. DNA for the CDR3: TGTGCCTGGAGTGTTCTACAGGCCCCTAATGAAAAACTGTTTTTT. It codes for CAWSVLQAPNEKLFF.

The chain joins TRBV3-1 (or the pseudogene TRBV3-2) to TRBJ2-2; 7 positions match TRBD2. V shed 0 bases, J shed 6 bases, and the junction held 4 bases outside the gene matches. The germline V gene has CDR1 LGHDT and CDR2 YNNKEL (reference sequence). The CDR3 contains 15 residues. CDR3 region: CASSQDQRGAGELFF. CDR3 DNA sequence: TGTGCCAGCAGCCAAGATCAACGGGGGGCCGGGGAGCTGTTTTTT.

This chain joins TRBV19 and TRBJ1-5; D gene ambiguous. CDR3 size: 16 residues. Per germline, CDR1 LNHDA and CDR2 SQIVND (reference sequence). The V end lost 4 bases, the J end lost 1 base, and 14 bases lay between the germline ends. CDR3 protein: CASSSGSVGSNQPQHF. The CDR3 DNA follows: TGTGCCAGTAGTAGCGGGTCCGTGGGAAGCAATCAGCCCCAGCATTTT. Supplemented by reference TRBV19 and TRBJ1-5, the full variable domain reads DGGITQSPKYLFRKEGQNVTLSCEQNLNHDAMYWYRQDPGQGLRLIYYSQIVNDFQKGDIAEGYSVSREKKESFPLTVTSAQKNPTAFYLCASSSGSVGSNQPQHFGDGTRLSIL.

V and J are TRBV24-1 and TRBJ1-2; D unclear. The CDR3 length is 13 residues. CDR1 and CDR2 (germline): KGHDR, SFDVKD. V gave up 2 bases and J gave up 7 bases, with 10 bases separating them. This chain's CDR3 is CATSDYQAGGYTF. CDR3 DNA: TGTGCCACCAGTGATTACCAGGCGGGTGGCTACACCTTC.

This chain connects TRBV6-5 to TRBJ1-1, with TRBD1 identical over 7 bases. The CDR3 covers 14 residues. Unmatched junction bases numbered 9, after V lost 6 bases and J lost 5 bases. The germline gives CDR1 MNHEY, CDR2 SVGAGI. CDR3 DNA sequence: TGTGCCAGCAGGTCCGGGACAGCTCTTACTGAAGCTTTCTTT. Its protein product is CASRSGTALTEAFF.

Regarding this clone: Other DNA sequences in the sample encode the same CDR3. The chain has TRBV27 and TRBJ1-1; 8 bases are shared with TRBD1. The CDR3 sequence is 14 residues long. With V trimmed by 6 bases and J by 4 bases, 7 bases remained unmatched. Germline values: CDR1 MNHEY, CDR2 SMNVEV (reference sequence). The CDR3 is CASRPTGVGTEAFF. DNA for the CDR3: TGTGCCAGCAGGCCGACAGGGGTGGGCACTGAAGCTTTCTTT.

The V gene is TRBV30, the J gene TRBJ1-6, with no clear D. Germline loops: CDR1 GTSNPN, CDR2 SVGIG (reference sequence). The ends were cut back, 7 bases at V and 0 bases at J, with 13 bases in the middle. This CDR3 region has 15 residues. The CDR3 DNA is TGTGCCTCGGTCTCGGGGAGCTCCTATAATTCACCCCTCCACTTT. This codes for CASVSGSSYNSPLHF. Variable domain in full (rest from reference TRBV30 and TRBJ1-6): SQTIHQWPATLVQPVGSPLSLECTVEGTSNPNLYWYRQAAGRGLQLLFYSVGIGQISSEVPQNLSASRPQDRQFILSSKKLLLSDSGFYLCASVSGSSYNSPLHFGNGTRLTVT.

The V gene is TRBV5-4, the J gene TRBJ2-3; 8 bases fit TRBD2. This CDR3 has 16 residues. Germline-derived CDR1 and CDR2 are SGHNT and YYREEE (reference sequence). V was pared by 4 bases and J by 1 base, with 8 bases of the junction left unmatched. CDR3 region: CASSVPGLGGTDTQYF. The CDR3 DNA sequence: TGTGCCAGCAGCGTCCCGGGACTAGGAGGCACAGATACGCAGTATTTT. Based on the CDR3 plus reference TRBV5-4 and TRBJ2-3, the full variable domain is ETGVTQSPTHLIKTRGQQVTLRCSSQSGHNTVSWYQQALGQGPQFIFQYYREEENGRGNFPPRFSGLQFPNYSSELNVNALELDDSALYLCASSVPGLGGTDTQYFGPGTRLTVL.

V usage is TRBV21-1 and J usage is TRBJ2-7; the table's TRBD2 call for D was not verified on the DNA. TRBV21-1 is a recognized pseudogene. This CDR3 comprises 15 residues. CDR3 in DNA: TGTGCCAGCCAAGTGACTAGCGGGAGAACCTACGAGCAGTACGTC. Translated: CASQVTSGRTYEQYV.

The CDR3 protein is CASSHLRAGFSNHEQYF. Written as DNA, the CDR3 is TGTGCCAGCAGCCACCTCAGGGCGGGATTTAGCAACCACGAGCAGTACTTC. The rearrangement uses TRBV3-1 (or the pseudogene TRBV3-2) and TRBJ2-7; D possibly corresponds to TRBD2 (6 bases). Germline values: CDR1 LGHDT, CDR2 YNNKEL (reference sequence). V was cut by 3 bases and J by 5 bases, with 23 bases left in between. The CDR3 runs 17 residues.

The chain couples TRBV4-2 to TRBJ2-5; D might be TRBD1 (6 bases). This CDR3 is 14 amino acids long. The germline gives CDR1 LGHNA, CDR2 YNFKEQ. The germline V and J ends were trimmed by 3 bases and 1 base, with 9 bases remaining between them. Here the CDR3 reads CASSQGDIQETQYF. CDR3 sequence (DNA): TGTGCCAGCAGCCAGGGGGACATCCAAGAGACCCAGTACTTC.

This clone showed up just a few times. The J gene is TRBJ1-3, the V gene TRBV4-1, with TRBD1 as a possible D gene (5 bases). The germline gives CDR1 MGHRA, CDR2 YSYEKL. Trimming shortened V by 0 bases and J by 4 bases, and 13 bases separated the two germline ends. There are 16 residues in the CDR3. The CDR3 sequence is CASSQDQWGVGNTIYF. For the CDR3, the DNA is TGCGCCAGCAGCCAAGATCAGTGGGGGGTGGGAAACACCATATATTTT.

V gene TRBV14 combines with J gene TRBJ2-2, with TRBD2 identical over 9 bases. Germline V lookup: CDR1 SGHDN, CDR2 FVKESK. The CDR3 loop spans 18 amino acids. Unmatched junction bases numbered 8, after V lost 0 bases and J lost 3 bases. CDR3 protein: CASSQEHSGRLDTGELFF. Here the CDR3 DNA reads TGTGCCAGCAGCCAAGAGCATAGCGGGAGACTGGACACCGGGGAGCTGTTTTTT. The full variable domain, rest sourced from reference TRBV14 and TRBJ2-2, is EAGVTQFPSHSVIEKGQTVTLRCDPISGHDNLYWYRRVMGKEIKFLLHFVKESKQDESGMPNNRFLAERTGGTYSTLKVQPAELEDSGVYFCASSQEHSGRLDTGELFFGEGSRLTVL.

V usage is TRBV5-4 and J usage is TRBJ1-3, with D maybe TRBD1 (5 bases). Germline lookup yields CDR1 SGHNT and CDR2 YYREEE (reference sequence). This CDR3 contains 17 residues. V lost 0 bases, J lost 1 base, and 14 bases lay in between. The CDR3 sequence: CASSLGGTTGSGNTIYF. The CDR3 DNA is TGTGCCAGCAGCTTGGGAGGGACTACGGGATCTGGAAACACCATATATTTT. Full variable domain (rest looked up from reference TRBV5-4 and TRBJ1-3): ETGVTQSPTHLIKTRGQQVTLRCSSQSGHNTVSWYQQALGQGPQFIFQYYREEENGRGNFPPRFSGLQFPNYSSELNVNALELDDSALYLCASSLGGTTGSGNTIYFGEGSWLTVV.

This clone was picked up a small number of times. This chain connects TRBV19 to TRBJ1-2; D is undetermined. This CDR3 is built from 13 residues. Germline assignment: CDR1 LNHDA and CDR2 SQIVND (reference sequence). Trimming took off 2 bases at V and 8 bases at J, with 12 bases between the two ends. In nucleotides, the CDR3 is TGTGCCAGTAGTATAAGTGCGGCTAGGGGCTACACCTTC. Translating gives CASSISAARGYTF. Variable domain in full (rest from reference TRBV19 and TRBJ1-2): DGGITQSPKYLFRKEGQNVTLSCEQNLNHDAMYWYRQDPGQGLRLIYYSQIVNDFQKGDIAEGYSVSREKKESFPLTVTSAQKNPTAFYLCASSISAARGYTFGSGTRLTVV.

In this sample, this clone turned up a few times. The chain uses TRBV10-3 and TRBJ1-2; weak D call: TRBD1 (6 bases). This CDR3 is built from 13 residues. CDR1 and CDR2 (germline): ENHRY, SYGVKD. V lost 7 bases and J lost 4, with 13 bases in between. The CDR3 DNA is TGTGCCATCACTGGGGGCGAGGCCTATGGCTACACCTTC. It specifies CAITGGEAYGYTF.

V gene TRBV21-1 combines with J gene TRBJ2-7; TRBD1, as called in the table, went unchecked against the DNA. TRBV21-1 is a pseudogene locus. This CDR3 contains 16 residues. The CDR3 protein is CASSNSTGPSSYEQYV. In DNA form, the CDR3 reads TGTGCCAGCAGCAACTCGACAGGGCCCAGCTCCTACGAGCAGTACGTC.